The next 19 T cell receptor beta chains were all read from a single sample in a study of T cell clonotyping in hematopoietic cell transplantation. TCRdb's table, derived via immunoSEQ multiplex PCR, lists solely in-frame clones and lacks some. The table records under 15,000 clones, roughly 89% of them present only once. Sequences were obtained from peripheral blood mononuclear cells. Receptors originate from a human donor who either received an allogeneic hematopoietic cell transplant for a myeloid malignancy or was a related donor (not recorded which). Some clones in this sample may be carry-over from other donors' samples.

The CDR3 loop is CASRLGTGKYSNQPQHF. CDR3 sequence (DNA): TGTGCCAGCAGACTAGGAACAGGAAAGTATAGCAATCAGCCCCAGCATTTT. V usage is TRBV27 and J usage is TRBJ1-5; possibly TRBD1 for D (5 bases). The V end was cut by 6 bases, the J end by 0 bases, with 18 bases between. This CDR3 region has 17 residues. CDR1 and CDR2 from the germline V gene are MNHEY and SMNVEV (reference sequence).

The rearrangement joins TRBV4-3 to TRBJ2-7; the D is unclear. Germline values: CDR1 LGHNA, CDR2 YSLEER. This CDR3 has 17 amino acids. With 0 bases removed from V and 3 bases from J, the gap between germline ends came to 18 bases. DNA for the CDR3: TGCGCCAGCAGCCAAGATGGATTCCCAGATCACAACTACGAGCAGTACTTC. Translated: CASSQDGFPDHNYEQYF.

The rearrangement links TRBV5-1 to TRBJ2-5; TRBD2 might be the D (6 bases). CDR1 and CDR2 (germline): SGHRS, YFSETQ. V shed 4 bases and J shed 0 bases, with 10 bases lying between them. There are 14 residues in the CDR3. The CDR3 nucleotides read TGCGCCAGCAGCGGGGGGAGGAACCAAGAGACCCAGTACTTC. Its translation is CASSGGRNQETQYF. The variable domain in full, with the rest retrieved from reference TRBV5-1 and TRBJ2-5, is KAGVTQTPRYLIKTRGQQVTLSCSPISGHRSVSWYQQTPGQGLQFLFEYFSETQRNKGNFPGRFSGRQFSNSRSEMNVSTLELGDSALYLCASSGGRNQETQYFGPGTRLLVL.

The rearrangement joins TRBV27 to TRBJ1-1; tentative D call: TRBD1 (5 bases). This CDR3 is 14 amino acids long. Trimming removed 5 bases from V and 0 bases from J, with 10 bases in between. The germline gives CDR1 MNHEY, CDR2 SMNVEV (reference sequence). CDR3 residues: CASSATDLNTEAFF. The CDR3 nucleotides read TGTGCCAGCAGTGCGACAGACTTGAACACTGAAGCTTTCTTT.

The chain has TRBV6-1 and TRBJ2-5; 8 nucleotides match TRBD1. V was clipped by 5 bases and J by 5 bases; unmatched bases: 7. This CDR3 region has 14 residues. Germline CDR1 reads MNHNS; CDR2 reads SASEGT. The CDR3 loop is CASSIRGLGETQYF. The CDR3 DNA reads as TGTGCCAGCAGTATCAGGGGGCTAGGGGAGACCCAGTACTTC.

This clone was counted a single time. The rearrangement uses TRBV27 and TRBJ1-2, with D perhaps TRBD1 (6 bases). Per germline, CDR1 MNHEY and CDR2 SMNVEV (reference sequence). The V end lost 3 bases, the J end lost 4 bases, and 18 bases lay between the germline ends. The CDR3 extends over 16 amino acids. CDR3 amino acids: CASSLSSWGRGYGYTF. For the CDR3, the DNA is TGTGCCAGCAGTTTGAGTAGCTGGGGGCGCGGCTATGGCTACACCTTC.

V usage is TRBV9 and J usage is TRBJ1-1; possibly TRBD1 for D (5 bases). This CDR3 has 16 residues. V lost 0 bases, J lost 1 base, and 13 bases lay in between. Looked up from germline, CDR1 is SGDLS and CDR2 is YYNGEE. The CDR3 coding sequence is TGTGCCAGCAGCGTAGGCAAGGGGAGGACGAACACTGAAGCTTTCTTT. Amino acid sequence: CASSVGKGRTNTEAFF.

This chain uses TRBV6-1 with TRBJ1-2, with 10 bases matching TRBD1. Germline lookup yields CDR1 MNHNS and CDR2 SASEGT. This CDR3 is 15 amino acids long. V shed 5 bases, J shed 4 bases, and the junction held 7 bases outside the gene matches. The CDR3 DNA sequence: TGTGCCAGCAGTATCACAGGACAGGGGGGCTATGGCTACACCTTC. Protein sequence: CASSITGQGGYGYTF.

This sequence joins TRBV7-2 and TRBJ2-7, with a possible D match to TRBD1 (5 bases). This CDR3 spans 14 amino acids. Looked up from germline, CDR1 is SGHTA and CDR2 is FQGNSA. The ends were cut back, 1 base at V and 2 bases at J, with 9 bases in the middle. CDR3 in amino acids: CASSLGGRTYEQYF. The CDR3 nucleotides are TGTGCCAGCAGCTTAGGGGGCCGAACCTACGAGCAGTACTTC. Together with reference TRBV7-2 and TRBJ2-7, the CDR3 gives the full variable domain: GAGVSQSPSNKVTEKGKDVELRCDPISGHTALYWYRQSLGQGLEFLIYFQGNSAPDKSGLPSDRFSAERTGGSVSTLTIQRTQQEDSAVYLCASSLGGRTYEQYFGPGTRLTVT.

This CDR3 is CASSLPGTGTYEQYF. CDR3 bases: TGTGCCAGCAGCTTACCCGGGACAGGAACCTACGAGCAGTACTTC. The chain is built from TRBV7-9 and TRBJ2-7, with 8 bases fitting TRBD1. The V and J ends lost 2 bases and 2 bases, in that order; junction bases with no gene match: 5. Per germline, CDR1 SEHNR and CDR2 FQNEAQ (reference sequence). The CDR3 length is 15 residues.

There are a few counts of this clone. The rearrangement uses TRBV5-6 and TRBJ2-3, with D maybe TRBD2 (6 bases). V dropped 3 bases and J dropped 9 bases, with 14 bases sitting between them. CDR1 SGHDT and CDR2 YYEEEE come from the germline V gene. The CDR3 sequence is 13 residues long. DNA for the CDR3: TGTGCCAGCAGCTCCGCGGGGCCGGGCACGCAGTATTTT. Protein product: CASSSAGPGTQYF.

CDR3 nucleotides: TGTGCCAGTAGTACCACAGGGATCTACGAGCAGTACTTC. Its translation: CASSTTGIYEQYF. The chain carries TRBV19 and TRBJ2-7; perhaps TRBD1 as D (6 bases). V was pared by 4 bases and J by 3 bases, with 10 bases between. The CDR3 sequence is 13 residues long. From germline, CDR1 is LNHDA and CDR2 SQIVND (reference sequence).

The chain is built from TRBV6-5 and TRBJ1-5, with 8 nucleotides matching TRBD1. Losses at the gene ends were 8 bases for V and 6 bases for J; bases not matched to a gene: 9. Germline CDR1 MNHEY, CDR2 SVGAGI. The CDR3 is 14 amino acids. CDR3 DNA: TGTGCCAGCGGTAGACAGGGGTTTGGTCAGCCCCAGCATTTT. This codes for CASGRQGFGQPQHF.

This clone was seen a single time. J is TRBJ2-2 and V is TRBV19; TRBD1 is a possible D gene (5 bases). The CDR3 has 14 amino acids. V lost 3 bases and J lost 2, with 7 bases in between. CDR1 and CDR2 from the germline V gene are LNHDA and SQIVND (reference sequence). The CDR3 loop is CASSIQGNTGELFF. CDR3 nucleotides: TGTGCCAGTAGTATCCAGGGAAACACCGGGGAGCTGTTTTTT.

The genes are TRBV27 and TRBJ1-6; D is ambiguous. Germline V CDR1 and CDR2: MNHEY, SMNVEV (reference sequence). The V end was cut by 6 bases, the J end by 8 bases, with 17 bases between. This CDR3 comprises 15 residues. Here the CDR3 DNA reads TGTGCCAGCAGCAGACAACTCCTCAGAGATTCACCCCTCCACTTT. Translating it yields CASSRQLLRDSPLHF.

Written as DNA, the CDR3 is TGTGCCAGCTCACCACCATGGGGACAGGGGTTGTACGAGCAGTACTTC. This codes for CASSPPWGQGLYEQYF. The chain combines TRBV18 with TRBJ2-7, with 10 bases lining up with TRBD1. Germline-derived CDR1 and CDR2 are KGHSH and LQKENI. Trimming took 0 bases from V and 4 from J; bases not matched to a gene: 6. The CDR3 loop spans 16 amino acids. The full variable domain, rest sourced from reference TRBV18 and TRBJ2-7, is NAGVMQNPRHLVRRRGQEARLRCSPMKGHSHVYWYRQLPEEGLKFMVYLQKENIIDESGMPKERFSAEFPKEGPSILRIQQVVRGDSAAYFCASSPPWGQGLYEQYFGPGTRLTVT.

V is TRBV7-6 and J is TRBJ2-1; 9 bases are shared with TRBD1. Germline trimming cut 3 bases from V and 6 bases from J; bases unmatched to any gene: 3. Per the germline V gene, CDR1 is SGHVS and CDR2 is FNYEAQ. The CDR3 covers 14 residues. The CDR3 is CASSLGTGSNEQFF. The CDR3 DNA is TGTGCCAGCAGCTTGGGGACAGGGAGCAATGAGCAGTTCTTC. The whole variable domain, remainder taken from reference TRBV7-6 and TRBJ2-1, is GAGVSQSPRYKVTKRGQDVALRCDPISGHVSLYWYRQALGQGPEFLTYFNYEAQQDKSGLPNDRFSAERPEGSISTLTIQRTEQRDSAMYRCASSLGTGSNEQFFGPGTRLTVL.

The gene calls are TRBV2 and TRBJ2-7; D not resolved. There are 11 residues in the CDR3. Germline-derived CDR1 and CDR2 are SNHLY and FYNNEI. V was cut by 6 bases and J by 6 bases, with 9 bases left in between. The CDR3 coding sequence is TGTGCCAGCAGCCCTAAGTTCGAGCAGTACTTC. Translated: CASSPKFEQYF.

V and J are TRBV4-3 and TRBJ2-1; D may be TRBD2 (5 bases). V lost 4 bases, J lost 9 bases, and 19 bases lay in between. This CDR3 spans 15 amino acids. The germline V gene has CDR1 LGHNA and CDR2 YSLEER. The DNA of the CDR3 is TGCGCCAGCAGCCCAACCGAGGACTCTCCGCCTGAGCAGTTCTTC. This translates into CASSPTEDSPPEQFF.